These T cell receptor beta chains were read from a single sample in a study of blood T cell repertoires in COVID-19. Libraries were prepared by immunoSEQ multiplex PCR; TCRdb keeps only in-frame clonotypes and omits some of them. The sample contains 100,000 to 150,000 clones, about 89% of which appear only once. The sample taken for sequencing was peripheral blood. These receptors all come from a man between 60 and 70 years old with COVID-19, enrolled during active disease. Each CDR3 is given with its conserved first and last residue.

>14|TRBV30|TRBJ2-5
CAWSDTSGVETQYF
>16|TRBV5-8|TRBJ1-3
CASSLKGGVTGNTIYF
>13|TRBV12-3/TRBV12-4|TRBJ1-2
CASSLSGDYGYTF
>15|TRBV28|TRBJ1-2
CASGNRGPLGWGYTF
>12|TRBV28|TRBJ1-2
CASSSVNYGYTF
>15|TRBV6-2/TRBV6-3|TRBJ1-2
CASSSQGRANYGYTF
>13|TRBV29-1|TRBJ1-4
CSVGGQRDEKLFF
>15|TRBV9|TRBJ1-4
CASSVGGSVNEKLFF
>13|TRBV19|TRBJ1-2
CASSINRDGGYTF
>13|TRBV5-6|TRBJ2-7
CASSMTGSYEQYF
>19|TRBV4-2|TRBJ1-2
CASSQDQGRGGSGNYGYTF
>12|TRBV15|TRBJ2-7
CATSRDFSLSNF
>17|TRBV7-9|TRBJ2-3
CASSLAMGRGLTDTQYF
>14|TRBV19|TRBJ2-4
CASSDRGAKNIQYF
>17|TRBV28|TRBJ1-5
CASSARVLAQAREPQHF